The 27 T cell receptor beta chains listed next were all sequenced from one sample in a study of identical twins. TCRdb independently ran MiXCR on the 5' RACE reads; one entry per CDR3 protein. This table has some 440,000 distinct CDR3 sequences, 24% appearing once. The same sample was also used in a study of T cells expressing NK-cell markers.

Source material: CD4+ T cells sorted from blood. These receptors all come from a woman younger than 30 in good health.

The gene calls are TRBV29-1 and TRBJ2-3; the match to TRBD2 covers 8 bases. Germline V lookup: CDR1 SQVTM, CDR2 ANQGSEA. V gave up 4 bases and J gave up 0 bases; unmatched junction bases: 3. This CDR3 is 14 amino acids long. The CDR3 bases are TGCAGCGTTGGGCGGGGGGCCAGCACAGATACGCAGTATTTT. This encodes CSVGRGASTDTQYF.

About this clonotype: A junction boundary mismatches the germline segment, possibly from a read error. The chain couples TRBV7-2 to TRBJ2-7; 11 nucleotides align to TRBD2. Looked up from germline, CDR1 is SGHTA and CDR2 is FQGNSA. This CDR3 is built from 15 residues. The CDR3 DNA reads TGTGCCAGCACCTTAGGGACTAGCGGAACCTACGAGCAGTACTTC. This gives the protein CASTLGTSGTYEQYF.

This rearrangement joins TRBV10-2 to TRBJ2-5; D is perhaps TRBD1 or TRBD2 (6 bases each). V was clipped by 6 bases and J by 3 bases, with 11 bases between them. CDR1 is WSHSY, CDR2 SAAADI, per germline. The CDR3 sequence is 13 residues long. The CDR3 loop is CASRGGREETQYF. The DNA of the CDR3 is TGCGCCAGCAGAGGGGGGCGCGAAGAGACCCAGTACTTC.

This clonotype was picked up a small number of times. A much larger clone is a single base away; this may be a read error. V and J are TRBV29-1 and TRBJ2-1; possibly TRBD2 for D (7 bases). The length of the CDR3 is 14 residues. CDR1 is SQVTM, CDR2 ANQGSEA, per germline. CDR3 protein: CSAEGGETYNGQFF. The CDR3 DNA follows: TGCAGCGCGGAGGGGGGGGAGACCTACAATGGGCAGTTCTTC.

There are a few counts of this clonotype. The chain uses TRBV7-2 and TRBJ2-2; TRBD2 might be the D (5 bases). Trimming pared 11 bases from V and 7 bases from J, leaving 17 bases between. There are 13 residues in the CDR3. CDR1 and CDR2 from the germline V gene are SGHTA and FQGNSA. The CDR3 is CALKDLPGGELFF. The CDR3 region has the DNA TGTGCCCTTAAGGACTTACCGGGCGGGGAGCTGTTTTTT.

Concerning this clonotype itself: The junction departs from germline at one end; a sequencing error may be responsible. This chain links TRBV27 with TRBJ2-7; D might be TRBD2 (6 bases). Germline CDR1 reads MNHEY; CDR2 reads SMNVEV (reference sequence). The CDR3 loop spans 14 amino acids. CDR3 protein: CGSSRTIHSYEQYF. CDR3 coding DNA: TGTGGCAGCAGCCGGACTATCCACTCCTACGAGCAGTACTTC.

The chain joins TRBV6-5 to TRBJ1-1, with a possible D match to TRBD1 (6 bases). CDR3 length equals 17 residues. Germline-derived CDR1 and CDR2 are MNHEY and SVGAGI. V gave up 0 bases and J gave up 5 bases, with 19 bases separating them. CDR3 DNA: TGTGCCAGCAGTTACTCGGCAGGGGCGGGAGCGTCTACTGAAGCTTTCTTT. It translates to CASSYSAGAGASTEAFF.

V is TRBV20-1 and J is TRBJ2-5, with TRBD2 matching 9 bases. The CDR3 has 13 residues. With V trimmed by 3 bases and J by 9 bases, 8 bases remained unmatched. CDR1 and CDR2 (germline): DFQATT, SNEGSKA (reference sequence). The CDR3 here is CSASLAGAVAQYF. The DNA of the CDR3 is TGCAGTGCTAGCTTAGCGGGGGCGGTGGCCCAGTACTTC.

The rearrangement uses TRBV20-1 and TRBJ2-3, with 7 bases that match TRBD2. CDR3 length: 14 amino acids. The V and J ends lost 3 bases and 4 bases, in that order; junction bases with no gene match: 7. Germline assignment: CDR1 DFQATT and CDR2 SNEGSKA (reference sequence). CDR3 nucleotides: TGCAGTGCTAGGGTGACTAGCCTGCCAGATACGCAGTATTTT. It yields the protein CSARVTSLPDTQYF.

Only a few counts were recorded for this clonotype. The CDR3 loop is CASSLASGLYNEQFF. CDR3 DNA sequence: TGTGCCAGCAGCTTAGCGTCGGGGCTCTACAATGAGCAGTTCTTC. The rearrangement joins TRBV7-9 to TRBJ2-1, with D possibly called TRBD1 or TRBD2 (5 bases each). V lost 0 bases to trimming and J lost 3 bases, with 9 bases between them. The germline V gene has CDR1 SEHNR and CDR2 FQNEAQ (reference sequence). CDR3 length: 15 residues.

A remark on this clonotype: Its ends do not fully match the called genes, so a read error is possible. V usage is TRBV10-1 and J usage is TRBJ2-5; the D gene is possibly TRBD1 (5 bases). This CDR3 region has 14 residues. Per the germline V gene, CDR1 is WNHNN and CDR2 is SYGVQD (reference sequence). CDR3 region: CASMETAGQGTQYF. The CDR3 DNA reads TGCGCCAGCATGGAGACAGCAGGACAAGGGACCCAGTACTTC.

This chain's CDR3 is CASSSGGGAKNIQYF. DNA for the CDR3: TGTGCCAGCAGCTCGGGGGGAGGGGCCAAAAACATTCAGTACTTC. The chain is built from TRBV7-2 and TRBJ2-4; 7 nucleotides align to TRBD2. CDR1 and CDR2 from the germline V gene are SGHTA and FQGNSA. The CDR3 runs to 15 residues. J gave up 1 base and V 4 bases, and 4 bases lay outside the gene matches.

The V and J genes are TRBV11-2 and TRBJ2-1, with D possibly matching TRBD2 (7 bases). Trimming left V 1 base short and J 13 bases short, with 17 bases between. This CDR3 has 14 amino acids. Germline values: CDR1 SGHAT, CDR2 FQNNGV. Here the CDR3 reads CASSLVGGAWHQFF. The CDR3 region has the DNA TGTGCCAGCAGCTTAGTAGGGGGGGCCTGGCATCAGTTCTTC.

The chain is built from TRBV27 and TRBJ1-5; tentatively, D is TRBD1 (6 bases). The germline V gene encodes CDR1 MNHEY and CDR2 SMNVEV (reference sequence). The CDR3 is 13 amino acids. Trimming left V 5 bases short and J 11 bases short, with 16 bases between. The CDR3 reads CASSVDRRVTQHF. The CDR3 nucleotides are TGTGCCAGCAGTGTTGACAGGCGTGTGACCCAGCATTTT.

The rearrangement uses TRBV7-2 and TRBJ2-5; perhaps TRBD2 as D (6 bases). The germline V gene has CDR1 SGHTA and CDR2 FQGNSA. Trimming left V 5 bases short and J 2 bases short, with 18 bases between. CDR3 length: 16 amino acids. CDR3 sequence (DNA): TGTGCCAGCAGCCGCTTTACGGCGGGGACTCAAGAGACCCAGTACTTC. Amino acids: CASSRFTAGTQETQYF.

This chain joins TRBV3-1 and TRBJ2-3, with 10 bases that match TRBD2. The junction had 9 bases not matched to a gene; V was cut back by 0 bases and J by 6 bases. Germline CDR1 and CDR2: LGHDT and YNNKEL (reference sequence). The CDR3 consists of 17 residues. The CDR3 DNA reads TGTGCCAGCAGCCAAGATCGGGCTAGCGGGAGTGGTGATACGCAGTATTTT. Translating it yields CASSQDRASGSGDTQYF.

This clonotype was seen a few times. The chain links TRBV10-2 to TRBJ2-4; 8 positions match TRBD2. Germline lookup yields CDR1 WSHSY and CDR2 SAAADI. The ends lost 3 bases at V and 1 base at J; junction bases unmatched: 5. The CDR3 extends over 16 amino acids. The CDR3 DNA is TGCGCCAGCAGTGATGCAGCGGGAGTGGCCAAAAACATTCAGTACTTC. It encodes CASSDAAGVAKNIQYF.

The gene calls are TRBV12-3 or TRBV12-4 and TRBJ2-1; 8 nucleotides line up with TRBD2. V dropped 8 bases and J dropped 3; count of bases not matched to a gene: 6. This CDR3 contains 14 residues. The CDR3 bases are TGTGCCAGCGTAGCGGGGTCTTTCTACAATGAGCAGTTCTTC. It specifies CASVAGSFYNEQFF.

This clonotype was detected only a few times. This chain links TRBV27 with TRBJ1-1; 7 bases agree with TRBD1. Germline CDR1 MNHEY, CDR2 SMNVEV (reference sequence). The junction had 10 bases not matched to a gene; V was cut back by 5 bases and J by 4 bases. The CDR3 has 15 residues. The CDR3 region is CASSQDRQGRTEAFF. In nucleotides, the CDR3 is TGTGCCAGCAGTCAAGACCGACAGGGACGCACTGAAGCTTTCTTT.

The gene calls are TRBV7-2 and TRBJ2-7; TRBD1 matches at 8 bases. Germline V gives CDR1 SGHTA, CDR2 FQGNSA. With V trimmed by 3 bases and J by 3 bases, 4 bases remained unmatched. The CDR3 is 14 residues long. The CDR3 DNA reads TGTGCCAGCAGCTTCATGGACAGGGACTACGAGCAGTACTTC. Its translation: CASSFMDRDYEQYF.

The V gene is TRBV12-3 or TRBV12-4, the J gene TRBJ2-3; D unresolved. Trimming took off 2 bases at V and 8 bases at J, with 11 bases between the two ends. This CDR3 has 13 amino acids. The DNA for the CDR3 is TGTGCCAGCAGTTTAAGGGCTAGTGGTACGCAGTATTTT. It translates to CASSLRASGTQYF.

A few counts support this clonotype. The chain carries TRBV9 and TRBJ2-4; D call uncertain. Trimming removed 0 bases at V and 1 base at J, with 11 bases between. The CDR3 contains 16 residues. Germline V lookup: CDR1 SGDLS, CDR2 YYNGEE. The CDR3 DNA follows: TGTGCCAGCAGCGTAGGACCAGATAGGGCCAAAAACATTCAGTACTTC. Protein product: CASSVGPDRAKNIQYF.

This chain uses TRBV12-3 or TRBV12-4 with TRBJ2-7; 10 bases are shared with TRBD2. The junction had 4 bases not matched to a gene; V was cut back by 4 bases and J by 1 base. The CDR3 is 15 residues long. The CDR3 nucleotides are TGTGCCAGCAGTTCTAGCGGGAGAGAGTCCTACGAGCAGTACTTC. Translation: CASSSSGRESYEQYF.

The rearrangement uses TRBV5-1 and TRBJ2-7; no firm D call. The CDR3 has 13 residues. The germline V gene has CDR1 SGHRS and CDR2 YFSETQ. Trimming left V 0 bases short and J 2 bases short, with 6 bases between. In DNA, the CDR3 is TGCGCCAGCAGCTTGGATCACGCCTACGAGCAGTACTTC. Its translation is CASSLDHAYEQYF.

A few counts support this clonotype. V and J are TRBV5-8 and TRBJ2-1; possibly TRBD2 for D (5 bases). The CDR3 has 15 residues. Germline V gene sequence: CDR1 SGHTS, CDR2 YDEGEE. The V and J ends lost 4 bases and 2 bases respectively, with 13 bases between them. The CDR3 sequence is CASSHREPTYNEQFF. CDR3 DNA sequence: TGTGCCAGCAGCCACCGGGAACCTACCTACAATGAGCAGTTCTTC.

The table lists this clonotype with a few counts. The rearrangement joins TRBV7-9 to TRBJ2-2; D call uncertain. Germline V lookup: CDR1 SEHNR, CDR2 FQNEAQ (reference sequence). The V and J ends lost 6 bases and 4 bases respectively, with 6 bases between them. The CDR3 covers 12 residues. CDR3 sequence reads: CASSISTGELFF. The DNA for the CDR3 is TGTGCCAGCAGTATCAGCACCGGGGAGCTGTTTTTT.

The CDR3: CASSITGGMNTEAFF. CDR3 in DNA: TGTGCCAGCAGCATTACAGGGGGGATGAACACTGAAGCTTTCTTT. The chain carries TRBV7-2 and TRBJ1-1; TRBD1 agrees at 8 bases. Trimming removed 5 bases from V and 0 bases from J; junction bases left unmatched: 5. The CDR3 totals 15 residues. CDR1 is SGHTA and CDR2 is FQGNSA in the germline V gene.